These T cell receptor beta chains were read from a single sample in a study of regulatory T cells in long-lasting Graves disease. TCRdb passed the multiplex PCR reads through MiXCR, listing each CDR3 protein once. The sample lists a few hundred thousand distinct CDR3 sequences, around 17% occurring once. These data also formed part of another study, on T cells in Graves' hyperthyroidism and ophthalmopathy.

This sample comprised peripheral blood mononuclear cells (PBMCs), obtained at new diagnosis, from a patient treated with antithyroid drugs. Source of these receptors: a man aged 35 to 55 with Graves disease. Each CDR3 is given with its conserved first and last residue. A D gene is named only where the DNA matches it firmly. Not all rows give a size; the values are once, few, many and, for expanded clones, a class.

V	size	D	J	CDR3	DNA
TRBV20-1	-	TRBD2	TRBJ2-1	CSARDPSGGPNEQFF	TGCAGTGCTAGAGATCCTAGCGGGGGGCCCAATGAGCAGTTCTTC
TRBV4-1	-	TRBD1	TRBJ2-3	CASSRLGQGADTQYF	TGCGCCAGCAGCCGTTTAGGACAGGGGGCAGATACGCAGTATTTT
TRBV24-1	many	-	TRBJ2-7	CATSDRFYEQYF	TGTGCCACCAGTGACAGGTTTTACGAGCAGTACTTC
TRBV5-1	many	-	TRBJ2-7	CASSLAGGPSTEQYF	TGCGCCAGCAGCTTGGCAGGGGGGCCTTCCACCGAGCAGTACTTC
TRBV3-1	-	-	TRBJ1-5	CASSHPDQPQHF	TGTGCCAGCAGCCACCCCGATCAGCCCCAGCATTTT
TRBV18	-	TRBD1	TRBJ2-3	CASSLCSGTGGPDTQYF	TGTGCCAGCTCACTGTGTTCCGGGACAGGGGGGCCAGATACGCAGTATTTT
TRBV20-1	many	-	TRBJ2-7	CSAIPPSTDYEQYF	TGCAGTGCTATACCTCCCTCAACGGACTACGAGCAGTACTTC
TRBV20-1	many	TRBD2	TRBJ2-5	CSARGGGRETQYF	TGCAGTGCTAGAGGGGGAGGGAGAGAGACCCAGTACTTC
TRBV6-5	few	-	TRBJ1-4	CASSYSGQGGEKLFF	TGTGCCAGCAGTTACTCGGGTCAGGGAGGAGAAAAACTGTTTTTT
TRBV4-3	many	-	TRBJ1-4	CASSQELRDEKLFF	TGCGCCAGCAGCCAAGAACTGCGGGATGAAAAACTGTTTTTT